These T cell receptor beta chains were read from a single sample in a study of identical twins. TCRdb fed the 5' RACE reads into MiXCR, producing one record per CDR3 protein. This sample has about 240,000 distinct CDR3 sequences, with about 13% found just once. The sample was also reused in another study, on yellow fever vaccine responses in identical twins.

Sequenced material: memory (CD45RO+) T cells sorted from blood. These receptors all come from a woman aged 18-29 years in good health. Each CDR3 is given with its conserved first and last residue. The D gene is left open where the match is weak. Expanded clones get a size class; other rows say once, few or many, or leave the size out.

v_gene: TRBV6-2/TRBV6-3; j_gene: TRBJ2-5; abundance: many; d_gene: TRBD1; CDR3aa: CASSLGQGTGQETQYF; CDR3nt: TGTGCCAGCAGTTTGGGACAGGGTACTGGCCAAGAGACCCAGTACTTC
v_gene: TRBV12-3/TRBV12-4; j_gene: TRBJ1-2; abundance: few; d_gene: -; CDR3aa: CASSLDRTGANYGYTF; CDR3nt: TGTGCCAGCAGTTTGGATAGAACAGGCGCTAACTATGGCTACACCTTC
v_gene: TRBV6-5; j_gene: TRBJ2-7; abundance: -; d_gene: -; CDR3aa: CASSYRWGYEQYF; CDR3nt: TGTGCCAGCAGTTACCGGTGGGGCTACGAGCAGTACTTC
v_gene: TRBV28; j_gene: TRBJ1-6; abundance: many; d_gene: -; CDR3aa: CASSPRRGSYNSPLHF; CDR3nt: TGTGCCAGCAGCCCCCGCAGGGGCTCCTATAATTCACCCCTCCACTTT
v_gene: TRBV7-2; j_gene: TRBJ2-3; abundance: few; d_gene: TRBD2; CDR3aa: CASSFGGGPSTDTQYF; CDR3nt: TGTGCCAGCAGTTTTGGCGGGGGTCCTAGCACAGATACGCAGTATTTT
v_gene: TRBV6-1; j_gene: TRBJ1-5; abundance: few; d_gene: -; CDR3aa: CASRREASNQPQHF; CDR3nt: TGTGCCAGCAGAAGGGAGGCAAGCAATCAGCCCCAGCATTTT
v_gene: TRBV25-1; j_gene: TRBJ1-3; abundance: many; d_gene: TRBD1; CDR3aa: CASSEIVGQTSGNTIYF; CDR3nt: TGTGCCAGCAGTGAAATAGTGGGACAGACGTCTGGAAACACCATATATTTT
v_gene: TRBV10-3; j_gene: TRBJ1-2; abundance: many; d_gene: -; CDR3aa: CAISELTKKDGYTF; CDR3nt: TGTGCCATCAGTGAGTTGACCAAGAAAGATGGCTACACCTTC
v_gene: TRBV2; j_gene: TRBJ2-1; abundance: -; d_gene: -; CDR3aa: CASRYYNEQFF; CDR3nt: TGTGCCAGCAGGTACTACAATGAGCAGTTCTTC
v_gene: TRBV7-3; j_gene: TRBJ2-2; abundance: -; d_gene: -; CDR3aa: CASSSLGGADGNTGELFF; CDR3nt: TGTGCCAGCAGCTCCCTTGGAGGGGCAGACGGTAACACCGGGGAGCTGTTTTTT
v_gene: TRBV7-2; j_gene: TRBJ2-7; abundance: few; d_gene: TRBD2; CDR3aa: CASSLSGTSHYEQYF; CDR3nt: TGTGCCAGCAGCCTCTCCGGGACTAGCCACTACGAGCAGTACTTC
v_gene: TRBV3-1; j_gene: TRBJ2-4; abundance: few; d_gene: -; CDR3aa: CASSQDGYQGGNIQYF; CDR3nt: TGTGCCAGCAGCCAAGATGGGTACCAGGGGGGCAACATTCAGTACTTC
v_gene: TRBV4-2; j_gene: TRBJ2-6; abundance: few; d_gene: -; CDR3aa: CASSQDLRAPMGGANVLTF; CDR3nt: TGTGCCAGCAGCCAAGATTTAAGGGCACCAATGGGGGGGGCCAACGTCCTGACTTTC
v_gene: TRBV4-2; j_gene: TRBJ1-5; abundance: -; d_gene: -; CDR3aa: CASSQGTENQPQHF; CDR3nt: TGTGCCAGCAGCCAAGGAACAGAGAATCAGCCCCAGCATTTT
v_gene: TRBV3-1; j_gene: TRBJ1-6; abundance: -; d_gene: -; CDR3aa: CASSRLGGGDSPLHF; CDR3nt: TGTGCCAGCAGCCGTCTAGGGGGTGGGGATTCACCCCTCCACTTT
v_gene: TRBV7-2; j_gene: TRBJ2-7; abundance: -; d_gene: TRBD2; CDR3aa: CASSHSSGSNYEQYF; CDR3nt: TGTGCCAGCAGCCACTCTAGCGGGAGTAACTACGAGCAGTACTTC
v_gene: TRBV5-1; j_gene: TRBJ2-1; abundance: few; d_gene: TRBD1; CDR3aa: CASSYSGTGGNEQFF; CDR3nt: TGCGCCAGCAGCTATTCCGGGACAGGGGGCAATGAGCAGTTCTTC
v_gene: TRBV20-1; j_gene: TRBJ2-4; abundance: many; d_gene: -; CDR3aa: CSASVLAKNIQYF; CDR3nt: TGCAGTGCTAGTGTGCTAGCCAAAAACATTCAGTACTTC
v_gene: TRBV20-1; j_gene: TRBJ2-1; abundance: few; d_gene: -; CDR3aa: CSAWYGYYNEQFF; CDR3nt: TGCAGTGCCTGGTACGGTTACTACAATGAGCAGTTCTTC
v_gene: TRBV11-2; j_gene: TRBJ2-4; abundance: many; d_gene: TRBD2; CDR3aa: CASSARLAGESGKNIQYF; CDR3nt: TGTGCCAGCAGCGCCCGACTAGCGGGGGAGTCAGGCAAAAACATTCAGTACTTC
v_gene: TRBV11-1; j_gene: TRBJ2-2; abundance: -; d_gene: TRBD2; CDR3aa: CASSPPFGGAGELFF; CDR3nt: TGTGCCAGCAGCCCTCCTTTTGGGGGGGCCGGGGAGCTGTTTTTT
v_gene: TRBV29-1; j_gene: TRBJ2-1; abundance: -; d_gene: -; CDR3aa: CSVRFSFGNEQFF; CDR3nt: TGCAGCGTTCGCTTTAGCTTTGGCAATGAGCAGTTCTTC
v_gene: TRBV27; j_gene: TRBJ2-3; abundance: -; d_gene: -; CDR3aa: CASRDKYGSSTDTQYF; CDR3nt: TGTGCCAGCAGGGACAAATATGGCAGTAGCACAGATACGCAGTATTTT
v_gene: TRBV12-3/TRBV12-4; j_gene: TRBJ1-1; abundance: few; d_gene: -; CDR3aa: CASRPPTSNTEAFF; CDR3nt: TGTGCCAGCAGGCCGCCGACATCTAACACTGAAGCTTTCTTT
v_gene: TRBV7-2; j_gene: TRBJ2-1; abundance: many; d_gene: TRBD2; CDR3aa: CASTPGLAVRGEQFF; CDR3nt: TGTGCCAGCACCCCGGGACTAGCGGTGAGAGGGGAGCAGTTCTTC
v_gene: TRBV6-1; j_gene: TRBJ2-1; abundance: few; d_gene: TRBD1; CDR3aa: CASSDPQGYNEQFF; CDR3nt: TGTGCCAGCAGTGACCCACAGGGGTACAATGAGCAGTTCTTC
v_gene: TRBV15; j_gene: TRBJ2-7; abundance: -; d_gene: TRBD1; CDR3aa: CATSIRTGSSYEQYF; CDR3nt: TGTGCCACCAGCATCCGGACAGGGTCTTCCTACGAGCAGTACTTC
v_gene: TRBV7-2; j_gene: TRBJ2-4; abundance: -; d_gene: TRBD1; CDR3aa: CASSLTGITKNIQYF; CDR3nt: TGTGCCAGCAGCTTGACAGGGATAACCAAAAACATTCAGTACTTC
v_gene: TRBV6-5; j_gene: TRBJ2-1; abundance: -; d_gene: -; CDR3aa: CASSYWQEGVYNEQFF; CDR3nt: TGTGCCAGCAGTTACTGGCAGGAGGGGGTTTACAATGAGCAGTTCTTC
v_gene: TRBV5-1; j_gene: TRBJ2-1; abundance: many; d_gene: TRBD2; CDR3aa: CASSLSGGAGQFF; CDR3nt: TGCGCCAGCAGCTTGAGCGGGGGGGCGGGGCAGTTCTTC
v_gene: TRBV15; j_gene: TRBJ2-7; abundance: -; d_gene: TRBD2; CDR3aa: CATSRVASGADEQYF; CDR3nt: TGTGCCACCAGCAGAGTGGCTAGCGGGGCCGACGAGCAGTACTTC
v_gene: TRBV5-1; j_gene: TRBJ2-2; abundance: -; d_gene: -; CDR3aa: CASSSEGELFF; CDR3nt: TGCGCCAGCAGCTCGGAGGGGGAGCTGTTTTTT
v_gene: TRBV2; j_gene: TRBJ2-7; abundance: -; d_gene: -; CDR3aa: CASSGGRDYEQYF; CDR3nt: TGTGCCAGCAGTGGAGGCAGGGACTACGAGCAGTACTTC
v_gene: TRBV6-1; j_gene: TRBJ2-1; abundance: many; d_gene: -; CDR3aa: CASSVRPHSYNEQFF; CDR3nt: TGTGCCAGCAGTGTTCGACCACACTCCTACAATGAGCAGTTCTTC
v_gene: TRBV29-1; j_gene: TRBJ1-1; abundance: many; d_gene: -; CDR3aa: CSVEGDTEAFF; CDR3nt: TGCAGCGTTGAAGGGGACACTGAAGCTTTCTTT
v_gene: TRBV12-3/TRBV12-4; j_gene: TRBJ2-2; abundance: few; d_gene: -; CDR3aa: CASSLGSSSGELFF; CDR3nt: TGTGCCAGCAGTTTAGGGTCTAGCTCCGGGGAGCTGTTTTTT
v_gene: TRBV19; j_gene: TRBJ2-2; abundance: -; d_gene: -; CDR3aa: CASSPRPGTNTGELFF; CDR3nt: TGTGCCAGTAGCCCCCGTCCGGGTACGAACACCGGGGAGCTGTTTTTT
v_gene: TRBV10-2; j_gene: TRBJ1-1; abundance: many; d_gene: -; CDR3aa: CASSNPLVGNTEAFF; CDR3nt: TGCGCCAGCAGTAACCCTTTGGTTGGGAACACTGAAGCTTTCTTT
v_gene: TRBV7-9; j_gene: TRBJ2-5; abundance: few; d_gene: -; CDR3aa: CASSLYLQKQETQYF; CDR3nt: TGTGCCAGCAGCTTATATCTTCAGAAGCAAGAGACCCAGTACTTC
v_gene: TRBV29-1; j_gene: TRBJ2-3; abundance: many; d_gene: TRBD1; CDR3aa: CSATGTADNTQYF; CDR3nt: TGCAGCGCTACCGGGACAGCTGATAATACGCAGTATTTT
v_gene: TRBV12-3/TRBV12-4; j_gene: TRBJ2-1; abundance: -; d_gene: -; CDR3aa: CASTNRDPLSSYNEQFF; CDR3nt: TGTGCCAGCACCAACCGGGACCCGTTGAGCTCCTACAATGAGCAGTTCTTC
v_gene: TRBV5-1; j_gene: TRBJ2-7; abundance: many; d_gene: TRBD1; CDR3aa: CASSWTGGQSYEQYF; CDR3nt: TGCGCCAGCAGCTGGACAGGGGGCCAGAGCTACGAGCAGTACTTC
v_gene: TRBV24-1; j_gene: TRBJ2-3; abundance: -; d_gene: TRBD2; CDR3aa: CATSDTASGSTDTQYF; CDR3nt: TGTGCCACCAGTGATACTGCTAGCGGGAGCACAGATACGCAGTATTTT
v_gene: TRBV27; j_gene: TRBJ2-3; abundance: -; d_gene: -; CDR3aa: CASTSPLGTDTQYF; CDR3nt: TGTGCCAGCACGTCCCCACTCGGCACAGATACGCAGTATTTT
v_gene: TRBV7-3; j_gene: TRBJ2-7; abundance: few; d_gene: TRBD2; CDR3aa: CASSSGLDEQYF; CDR3nt: TGTGCCAGCAGCTCGGGACTAGACGAGCAGTACTTC
v_gene: TRBV12-3/TRBV12-4; j_gene: TRBJ2-4; abundance: -; d_gene: -; CDR3aa: CASSLETGIQYF; CDR3nt: TGTGCCAGCAGTCTAGAAACGGGCATTCAGTACTTC
v_gene: TRBV2; j_gene: TRBJ1-1; abundance: -; d_gene: -; CDR3aa: CASSVQGSMNTEAFF; CDR3nt: TGTGCCAGCAGTGTACAGGGTTCTATGAACACTGAAGCTTTCTTT
v_gene: TRBV2; j_gene: TRBJ2-1; abundance: -; d_gene: -; CDR3aa: CASSELWLLNNEQFF; CDR3nt: TGTGCCAGCAGTGAACTTTGGCTCCTCAACAATGAGCAGTTCTTC
v_gene: TRBV7-9; j_gene: TRBJ2-3; abundance: few; d_gene: -; CDR3aa: CASSLSMSTDTQYF; CDR3nt: TGTGCCAGCAGCTTGAGCATGAGCACAGATACGCAGTATTTT
v_gene: TRBV24-1; j_gene: TRBJ2-1; abundance: -; d_gene: -; CDR3aa: CATSDLTATFSYNEQFF; CDR3nt: TGTGCCACCAGTGATTTGACGGCCACCTTCTCCTACAATGAGCAGTTCTTC
v_gene: TRBV2; j_gene: TRBJ1-3; abundance: few; d_gene: -; CDR3aa: CASSEKGWGAGNTIYF; CDR3nt: TGTGCCAGCAGTGAGAAGGGCTGGGGGGCTGGAAACACCATATATTTT
v_gene: TRBV28; j_gene: TRBJ1-3; abundance: -; d_gene: -; CDR3aa: CANRLQGGGSGNTIYF; CDR3nt: TGTGCCAACAGGTTACAAGGCGGTGGGTCTGGAAACACCATATATTTT
v_gene: TRBV12-3/TRBV12-4; j_gene: TRBJ2-3; abundance: many; d_gene: -; CDR3aa: CASTGALTDTQYF; CDR3nt: TGTGCCAGCACCGGCGCGCTCACAGATACGCAGTATTTT